The 18 T cell receptor beta chains presented below share a single source sample, sequenced in a study of CD8+CD57+ T cells in acquired aplastic anemia. CD8+CD57+ cell expansion had been shown by flow cytometry in patients chosen for sequencing. Template material for TCR beta VDJ and CDR3 profiling consisted of genomic DNA. MiXCR, run by TCRdb on the reads, gives a single entry per CDR3 protein. The sample lists 450,000 to 550,000 distinct CDR3 sequences, around 30% occurring once. Input material: sorted CD4+, CD8+, or CD8+CD57+ T cells (not recorded which) from PBMCs. The receptor source for this set is a human donor with aplastic anemia.

Ten or more counts support this clonotype. J is TRBJ2-7 and V is TRBV20-1, with TRBD2 matching 9 bases. Germline-derived CDR1 and CDR2 are DFQATT and SNEGSKA (reference sequence). V lost 0 bases, J lost 2 bases, and 5 bases stayed unmatched. The CDR3 runs 15 residues. In DNA, the CDR3 is TGCAGTGCTAGAGATTATGGCGGGAGGGCCTACGAGCAGTACTTC. Its translation: CSARDYGGRAYEQYF.

This clonotype was counted ten times or more. The genes are TRBV9 and TRBJ1-3; 8 bases are shared with TRBD1. The V and J ends lost 2 bases and 7 bases, in that order; junction bases with no gene match: 8. In germline, CDR1 is SGDLS, CDR2 YYNGEE. The CDR3 runs 15 residues. CDR3 protein: CASSVATGESNTIYF. The CDR3 coding sequence is TGTGCCAGCAGCGTGGCGACAGGGGAAAGCAACACCATATATTTT.

The rearrangement links TRBV6-1 to TRBJ1-5; TRBD1 matches 7 bases. The trim removed 4 bases at V and 4 bases at J, leaving 4 bases unmatched. Per the germline V gene, CDR1 is MNHNS and CDR2 is SASEGT. There are 14 residues in the CDR3. CDR3 nucleotides: TGTGCCAGCAGTGGACAGGGAAGGAATCAGCCCCAGCATTTT. This gives the protein CASSGQGRNQPQHF.

The sample holds one count of this clonotype. Lacking the conserved final phenylalanine or tryptophan, this CDR3 likely reflects a read error. The V and J genes are TRBV2 and TRBJ1-2; D gene uncertain. Germline CDR1 is SNHLY and CDR2 is FYNNEI. The CDR3 totals 12 residues. CDR3 in amino acids: CASSETGYGYTS. Here the CDR3 DNA reads TGTGCCAGTAGTGAGACGGGATATGGCTACACCTCC.

The rearrangement links TRBV19 to TRBJ2-2, with 7 bases fitting TRBD2. CDR1 and CDR2 from the germline V gene are LNHDA and SQIVND (reference sequence). The CDR3 totals 15 residues. Trimming removed 5 bases from V and 5 bases from J; junction bases left unmatched: 8. The CDR3 DNA sequence: TGTGCCAGTAGTGTATTTGTGGGAGGGACCGGGGAGCTGTTTTTT. It is translated as CASSVFVGGTGELFF.

The V call is TRBV9, the J call TRBJ2-7; 11 bases agree with TRBD2. The CDR3 covers 17 residues. Germline CDR1 and CDR2: SGDLS and YYNGEE. With V trimmed by 4 bases and J by 2 bases, 11 bases remained unmatched. CDR3 amino acids: CASSRTSGGTYTYEQYF. DNA for the CDR3: TGTGCCAGCAGCCGCACTAGCGGGGGTACTTATACCTACGAGCAGTACTTC.

Points on this clonotype: It may be a read error: a sequence one base away is much more abundant. The V call is TRBV24-1, the J call TRBJ2-2; perhaps TRBD1 as D (5 bases). CDR1 KGHDR and CDR2 SFDVKD come from the germline V gene. V was trimmed by 3 bases and J by 5 bases, leaving 9 bases between them. The CDR3 is made up of 14 amino acids. This CDR3 reads CATSDPAGTGELFF. CDR3 bases: TGTGCCACCAGTGATCCAGCAGGGACCGGGGAGCTGTTTTTT.

V is TRBV2 and J is TRBJ2-5; 7 positions agree with TRBD2. V lost 4 bases to trimming and J lost 2 bases; unmatched junction nucleotides: 7. Germline CDR1 SNHLY, CDR2 FYNNEI. This CDR3 is built from 15 residues. CDR3 coding DNA: TGTGCCAGCAGTGCCGGGGAGGGGACGCAAGAGACCCAGTACTTC. This encodes CASSAGEGTQETQYF.

The chain joins TRBV19 to TRBJ1-6; D remains ambiguous. This CDR3 is built from 11 residues. V was cut by 0 bases and J by 10 bases, with 1 base left in between. The germline V gene encodes CDR1 LNHDA and CDR2 SQIVND (reference sequence). The chain's CDR3 is CASSIDSPLHF. The CDR3, as DNA: TGTGCCAGTAGTATAGACTCACCCCTCCACTTT.

This chain uses TRBV20-1 with TRBJ2-7; possibly TRBD1 for D (5 bases). The CDR3 extends over 12 amino acids. V lost 3 bases and J lost 5, with 11 bases in between. Germline-derived CDR1 and CDR2 are DFQATT and SNEGSKA (reference sequence). The CDR3 reads CSASRGGHEQYF. The CDR3 nucleotides are TGCAGTGCTAGTAGGGGCGGTCACGAGCAGTACTTC.

In this sample, this clonotype turned up many times. Here the CDR3 reads CASSATQGAGYTF. CDR3 nucleotide sequence: TGTGCCAGCAGTGCCACGCAGGGGGCTGGCTACACCTTC. The V gene is TRBV25-1, the J gene TRBJ1-2; 8 bases match TRBD1. V lost 4 bases to trimming and J lost 7 bases; unmatched junction nucleotides: 5. Germline CDR1 is MGHDK and CDR2 is SYGVNS. This CDR3 spans 13 amino acids.

The genes are TRBV2 and TRBJ1-5; D gene ambiguous. Looked up from germline, CDR1 is SNHLY and CDR2 is FYNNEI. V was shortened by 7 bases and J by 0 bases, with 7 bases between the two germline ends. This CDR3 contains 13 residues. CDR3 sequence (DNA): TGTGCCAGCAACCTTTATAGCAATCAGCCCCAGCATTTT. As protein: CASNLYSNQPQHF.

The table lists this clonotype with a count of one. This rearrangement joins TRBV19 to TRBJ2-1; a weak D match, TRBD2 (6 bases). Germline lookup yields CDR1 LNHDA and CDR2 SQIVND (reference sequence). V dropped 11 bases and J dropped 5 bases, with 19 bases sitting between them. The length of the CDR3 is 14 residues. CDR3 nucleotide sequence: TGTGCCTGGAGTAACCTCGGCGGGGACAATGAGCAGTTCTTC. This sequence encodes CAWSNLGGDNEQFF.

The chain combines TRBV11-2 with TRBJ1-2; D is undetermined. V lost 0 bases to trimming and J lost 3 bases, with 14 bases between them. Germline V gene data show CDR1 as SGHAT and CDR2 as FQNNGV. This CDR3 contains 16 residues. The CDR3 loop is CASSLDPNRYYYGYTF. Here the CDR3 DNA reads TGTGCCAGCAGCTTAGATCCCAACAGATACTACTATGGCTACACCTTC.

The chain carries TRBV6-5 and TRBJ1-6; D gene ambiguous. V was pared by 2 bases and J by 4 bases, with 12 bases between. The CDR3 has 16 residues. Germline V lookup: CDR1 MNHEY, CDR2 SVGAGI. CDR3 protein: CASSYDQISYNSPLHF. In DNA form, the CDR3 reads TGTGCCAGCAGTTACGATCAGATATCTTATAATTCACCCCTCCACTTT.

This clonotype was observed at least ten times. The chain carries TRBV29-1 and TRBJ2-3; D perhaps matches TRBD1 (6 bases). The CDR3 extends over 15 amino acids. Trimming took 3 bases from V and 4 from J, leaving 17 bases between them. Germline-derived CDR1 and CDR2 are SQVTM and ANQGSEA. DNA for the CDR3: TGCAGCGTTGAGGGGGTAAGGGGGTACGCAGATACGCAGTATTTT. Amino acid sequence: CSVEGVRGYADTQYF.

V gene TRBV7-9 combines with J gene TRBJ1-1, with TRBD1 matching over 8 bases. Trimming cost V 5 bases and J 5 bases; bases outside gene matches: 13. The CDR3 has 16 amino acids. Per germline, CDR1 SEHNR and CDR2 FQNEAQ (reference sequence). The CDR3: CASSDRQGTAMTEAFF. CDR3 nucleotide sequence: TGTGCCAGCAGCGATAGACAGGGGACGGCTATGACTGAAGCTTTCTTT.

V gene TRBV9 combines with J gene TRBJ2-2; 10 bases match TRBD1. The CDR3 length is 18 residues. The V segment lost 3 bases and the J segment 0 bases; nucleotides outside the gene matches: 8. Looked up from germline, CDR1 is SGDLS and CDR2 is YYNGEE. CDR3 DNA sequence: TGTGCCAGCAGCGGAGACAGGGGGCGCACAGCGAACACCGGGGAGCTGTTTTTT. This sequence encodes CASSGDRGRTANTGELFF.